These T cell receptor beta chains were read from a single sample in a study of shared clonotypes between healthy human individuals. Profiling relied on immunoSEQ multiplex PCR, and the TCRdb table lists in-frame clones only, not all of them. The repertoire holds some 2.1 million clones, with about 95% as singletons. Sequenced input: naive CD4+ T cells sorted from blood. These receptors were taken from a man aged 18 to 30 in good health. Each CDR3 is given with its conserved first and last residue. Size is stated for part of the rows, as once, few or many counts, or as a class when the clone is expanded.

CDR3 protein: CASSPLTPAEKLFF
J gene: TRBJ1-4
V gene: TRBV27
clone size: NA

CDR3 protein: CASSEETQYF
J gene: TRBJ2-5
V gene: TRBV2
clone size: NA

CDR3 protein: CASGTGGLNTEAFF
J gene: TRBJ1-1
V gene: TRBV27
clone size: NA

CDR3 protein: CASSPAGAGQGAYEQYF
J gene: TRBJ2-7
V gene: TRBV4-2
clone size: NA

CDR3 protein: CASNARDRGSTEAFF
J gene: TRBJ1-1
V gene: TRBV19
clone size: NA

CDR3 protein: CASSEAEAVLSPLHF
J gene: TRBJ1-6
V gene: TRBV2
clone size: NA

CDR3 protein: CASSFRGLSGLQPQHF
J gene: TRBJ1-5
V gene: TRBV28
clone size: NA

CDR3 protein: CASSLASGGPYEQYF
J gene: TRBJ2-7
V gene: TRBV11-2
clone size: NA

CDR3 protein: CASSQDLAGGRYEQYF
J gene: TRBJ2-7
V gene: TRBV4-2
clone size: NA

CDR3 protein: CASSISWTDLWYF
J gene: TRBJ2-5
V gene: TRBV7-9
clone size: once

CDR3 protein: CASTLLDRYEQYF
J gene: TRBJ2-7
V gene: TRBV11-3
clone size: NA

CDR3 protein: CASSLDLNNEQFF
J gene: TRBJ2-1
V gene: TRBV11-2
clone size: NA

CDR3 protein: CASSLTGQLAKNIQYF
J gene: TRBJ2-4
V gene: TRBV7-9
clone size: NA

CDR3 protein: CARETSGGAFGQFF
J gene: TRBJ2-1
V gene: TRBV2
clone size: NA